What follows are 24 T cell receptor beta chains derived from one specimen sequenced in a study of T cells in Graves' hyperthyroidism and ophthalmopathy. RNA transcripts served as the template for amplifying TCR beta CDR3 regions. The HTBI primer set drove a first-round RT-PCR of the TCR CDR3. From the multiplex PCR reads, TCRdb called clonotypes with MiXCR, one entry per CDR3 protein. The sample has around 280,000 distinct CDR3 sequences; 10% to 15% are singletons. The sequenced sample consisted of blood. These receptor sequences come from a woman in her 30s with Graves' hyperthyroidism that later progressed to Graves' ophthalmopathy.

The chain employs TRBV19 and TRBJ2-5; 14 bases agree with TRBD2. The CDR3 runs 18 residues. In germline, CDR1 is LNHDA, CDR2 SQIVND (reference sequence). The ends lost 4 bases at V and 0 bases at J; junction bases unmatched: 7. The CDR3 DNA reads TGTGCCAGTAGTAAGGGACTAGCGGGAGTCCCGCACCAAGAGACCCAGTACTTC. Translated, it gives CASSKGLAGVPHQETQYF.

The V gene is TRBV24-1, the J gene TRBJ2-5; TRBD2 matches 12 bases. This CDR3 has 16 residues. Trimming cost V 2 bases and J 4 bases; bases outside gene matches: 4. Germline V CDR1 and CDR2: KGHDR, SFDVKD. CDR3 residues: CATSDWTSGNTETQYF. CDR3 sequence (DNA): TGTGCCACCAGTGATTGGACTAGCGGGAATACAGAGACCCAGTACTTC.

This clonotype was seen at least ten times. J is TRBJ2-1 and V is TRBV7-2; TRBD2 aligns across 11 bases. The CDR3 is made up of 15 amino acids. The trim removed 1 base at V and 9 bases at J, leaving 5 bases unmatched. Germline lookup yields CDR1 SGHTA and CDR2 FQGNSA. CDR3 loop: CASSLGGLAGGEQFF. The CDR3 nucleotides are TGTGCCAGCAGCTTAGGAGGGCTAGCGGGAGGTGAGCAGTTCTTC.

This clonotype has a count of ten or more. The V call is TRBV27, the J call TRBJ2-3; 11 bases match TRBD2. There are 15 residues in the CDR3. Germline V gene sequence: CDR1 MNHEY, CDR2 SMNVEV (reference sequence). The V segment lost 5 bases and the J segment 3 bases; nucleotides outside the gene matches: 4. CDR3 coding DNA: TGTGCCAGCAGTAGAGGACTAGCGGGTACAGATACGCAGTATTTT. It encodes CASSRGLAGTDTQYF.

V is TRBV5-1 and J is TRBJ2-1; possibly TRBD2 for D (6 bases). Germline V gene data show CDR1 as SGHRS and CDR2 as YFSETQ. The CDR3 covers 17 residues. Trimming took off 0 bases at V and 1 base at J, with 14 bases between the two ends. CDR3: CASSLALAANSYNEQFF. The CDR3 nucleotides are TGCGCCAGCAGCTTGGCGTTAGCGGCAAATTCCTACAATGAGCAGTTCTTC.

At least ten counts were recorded for this clonotype. The V and J genes are TRBV9 and TRBJ1-5; 10 bases line up with TRBD1. With V trimmed by 0 bases and J by 5 bases, 2 bases remained unmatched. The CDR3 length is 15 residues. Germline V gene lookup returns CDR1 SGDLS and CDR2 YYNGEE. In DNA, the CDR3 is TGTGCCAGCAGCGTAGATGGGACAGGGGATCAGCCCCAGCATTTT. This gives the protein CASSVDGTGDQPQHF.

This clonotype was observed many times. The chain carries TRBV18 and TRBJ2-1, with TRBD1 matching over 7 bases. The junction had 7 bases not matched to a gene; V was cut back by 8 bases and J by 3 bases. CDR3 length: 14 residues. Germline assignment: CDR1 KGHSH and CDR2 LQKENI. DNA for the CDR3: TGTGCCAGCGCCAAGGGGGCTAGCTACAATGAGCAGTTCTTC. Its protein product is CASAKGASYNEQFF.

This clonotype was seen repeatedly, ten times or more. V usage is TRBV28 and J usage is TRBJ2-7, with unresolved D. The CDR3 length is 10 residues. Trimming left V 6 bases short and J 6 bases short, with 6 bases between. CDR1 and CDR2 from the germline V gene are MDHEN and SYDVKM. The CDR3 reads CASRPPEQYF. CDR3 sequence (DNA): TGTGCCAGCAGACCCCCCGAGCAGTACTTC.

Turning to this clonotype: A read error is possible here, since a much larger clone lies one base away. V gene TRBV18 combines with J gene TRBJ1-3; D unclear. This CDR3 contains 15 residues. Trimming shortened V by 5 bases and J by 2 bases, and 13 bases separated the two germline ends. Germline V CDR1 and CDR2: KGHSH, LQKENI. CDR3 in DNA: TGTGCCAGCTCATTATGCGGTCACACTGGAAACACCATATATTTT. Amino acids: CASSLCGHTGNTIYF. The full variable domain, in which reference TRBV18 and TRBJ1-3 provide the parts outside the CDR3, is NAGVMQNPRHLVRRRGQEARLRCSPMKGHSHVYWYRQLPEEGLKFMVYLQKENIIDESGMPKERFSAEFPKEGPSILRIQQVVRGDSAAYFCASSLCGHTGNTIYFGEGSWLTVV.

This clonotype was picked up many times. Here the CDR3 reads CSSGQGEAFF. For the CDR3, the DNA is TGCAGCTCTGGACAGGGTGAAGCTTTCTTT. This sequence joins TRBV29-1 and TRBJ1-1; 8 bases align to TRBD1. Per the germline V gene, CDR1 is SQVTM and CDR2 is ANQGSEA. CDR3 size: 10 residues. The J segment lost 7 bases and the V segment lost 8 bases, leaving 3 bases of the junction unmatched.

CDR3 residues: CASSLDGGAMRQFF. In DNA form, the CDR3 reads TGTGCCAGCAGCTTAGATGGGGGCGCTATGAGGCAGTTCTTC. The genes are TRBV7-3 and TRBJ2-1, with a weak D call TRBD1 (6 bases). Germline-derived CDR1 and CDR2 are SGHTA and FQGTGA. V lost 2 bases and J lost 12, with 17 bases in between. The CDR3 is made up of 14 amino acids. The complete variable domain, with remaining parts taken from reference TRBV7-3 and TRBJ2-1, reads GAGVSQTPSNKVTEKGKYVELRCDPISGHTALYWYRQSLGQGPEFLIYFQGTGAADDSGLPNDRFFAVRPEGSVSTLKIQRTERGDSAVYLCASSLDGGAMRQFFGPGTRLTVL.

A word on this clonotype: Without the conserved terminal phenylalanine or tryptophan, this CDR3 likely stems from a read error. V is TRBV6-2 or TRBV6-3 and J is TRBJ2-1; 8 bases align to TRBD2. Trimming at V came to 5 bases and at J to 0 bases, leaving 3 bases not matched to a gene. Germline CDR1 is MNHEY and CDR2 is SVGEGT. This CDR3 comprises 15 residues. CDR3 region: CASSLTSGSYNEQFS. CDR3 DNA: TGTGCCAGCAGTCTAACTAGCGGCTCCTACAATGAGCAGTTCTCC.

A few counts support this clonotype. The chain uses TRBV24-1 and TRBJ2-1; 8 bases fit TRBD2. The J call is in doubt because the DNA end fits TRBJ2-7 better. Per the germline V gene, CDR1 is KGHDR and CDR2 is SFDVKD. CDR3 length: 15 amino acids. CDR3 amino acids: CATSGGGRTYNEQYF. Written as DNA, the CDR3 is TGTGCCACCAGTGGAGGCGGGAGGACCTACAATGAGCAGTACTTC.

This rearrangement joins TRBV6-5 to TRBJ1-4, with TRBD1 as a possible D gene (5 bases). V lost 2 bases and J lost 8, with 9 bases in between. The CDR3 loop spans 13 amino acids. CDR1 is MNHEY and CDR2 is SVGAGI in the germline V gene. The CDR3 spells CASSYAGWEKLFF. The CDR3 DNA follows: TGTGCCAGCAGTTACGCAGGGTGGGAAAAACTGTTTTTT.

This chain uses TRBV3-1 with TRBJ1-2; D unresolved. CDR1 and CDR2 (germline): LGHDT, YNNKEL (reference sequence). The CDR3 is 15 residues long. V dropped 1 base and J dropped 4 bases, with 13 bases sitting between them. The CDR3 is CASSQGAFQVYGYTF. The CDR3 nucleotides read TGTGCCAGCAGCCAAGGGGCCTTTCAAGTCTATGGCTACACCTTC.

This clonotype was detected many times. V gene TRBV6-1 combines with J gene TRBJ1-4; 7 bases are a match to TRBD1. Germline CDR1 is MNHNS and CDR2 is SASEGT. With V trimmed by 10 bases and J by 8 bases, 16 bases remained unmatched. The CDR3 sequence is 15 residues long. CDR3 sequence reads: CATRPVGTDREKLFF. The CDR3 region has the DNA TGTGCCACCCGCCCAGTCGGGACAGACCGCGAAAAACTGTTTTTT.

This clonotype was seen a few times. V gene TRBV30 combines with J gene TRBJ2-7; D may be TRBD1 or TRBD2 (5 bases each). The CDR3 consists of 15 residues. Germline loops: CDR1 GTSNPN, CDR2 SVGIG (reference sequence). V dropped 0 bases and J dropped 0 bases, with 12 bases sitting between them. The CDR3 DNA reads as TGTGCCTGGAGTGTAGGTGGGGGTCTCTCCTACGAGCAGTACTTC. Translation: CAWSVGGGLSYEQYF. The full variable domain, completed using reference TRBV30 and TRBJ2-7, is SQTIHQWPATLVQPVGSPLSLECTVEGTSNPNLYWYRQAAGRGLQLLFYSVGIGQISSEVPQNLSASRPQDRQFILSSKKLLLSDSGFYLCAWSVGGGLSYEQYFGPGTRLTVT.

This clonotype was found many times. This CDR3 is CASSLGGADNQPQHF. The CDR3 DNA is TGCGCCAGCAGCTTGGGCGGGGCAGACAATCAGCCCCAGCATTTT. The V and J genes are TRBV5-1 and TRBJ1-5; D possibly corresponds to TRBD1 (5 bases). Germline assignment: CDR1 SGHRS and CDR2 YFSETQ. The CDR3 sequence is 15 residues long. Trimming stripped 0 bases from V and 3 bases from J, with 10 bases between.

The count of this clonotype is one. The chain employs TRBV2 and TRBJ2-3, with 9 bases identical to TRBD2. The germline CDR1 and CDR2 sequences are SNHLY and FYNNEI. The V segment lost 5 bases and the J segment 4 bases; nucleotides outside the gene matches: 19. The CDR3 is made up of 19 amino acids. The CDR3 region has the DNA TGTGCCAGCAGTCGTATGCGGGGGGGACTAGCTTCCGCCCCAGATACGCAGTATTTT. Its protein product is CASSRMRGGLASAPDTQYF.

This clonotype was detected only a few times. The V and J genes are TRBV3-1 and TRBJ2-5; D is possibly TRBD2 (6 bases). The V end was cut by 0 bases, the J end by 5 bases, with 16 bases between. This CDR3 has 16 residues. The germline V gene encodes CDR1 LGHDT and CDR2 YNNKEL (reference sequence). CDR3 in amino acids: CASSQDRPGVRETQYF. DNA for the CDR3: TGTGCCAGCAGCCAAGATCGCCCGGGAGTTCGGGAGACCCAGTACTTC.

CDR3 loop: CASRKGTGGSATNEKLFF. CDR3 coding DNA: TGTGCCAGCAGGAAGGGGACAGGGGGCTCTGCAACTAATGAAAAACTGTTTTTT. The chain recombines TRBV9 with TRBJ1-4; 12 bases are a match to TRBD1. The CDR3 spans 18 residues. The trim removed 5 bases at V and 0 bases at J, leaving 8 bases unmatched. Germline V lookup: CDR1 SGDLS, CDR2 YYNGEE. The variable domain in full, completed from reference TRBV9 and TRBJ1-4, reads DSGVTQTPKHLITATGQRVTLRCSPRSGDLSVYWYQQSLDQGLQFLIQYYNGEERAKGNILERFSAQQFPDLHSELNLSSLELGDSALYFCASRKGTGGSATNEKLFFGSGTQLSVL.

At least ten counts were recorded for this clonotype. The rearrangement links TRBV27 to TRBJ1-2; a weak D match, TRBD1 (5 bases). The CDR3 sequence is 14 residues long. The V end was cut by 6 bases, the J end by 0 bases, with 11 bases between. CDR1 and CDR2 from the germline V gene are MNHEY and SMNVEV (reference sequence). CDR3 protein: CASRVSGSNYGYTF. Here the CDR3 DNA reads TGTGCCAGCAGGGTTTCAGGGTCTAACTATGGCTACACCTTC.

This clonotype was seen many times. The chain combines TRBV28 with TRBJ1-1; D not resolved. Looked up from germline, CDR1 is MDHEN and CDR2 is SYDVKM. The CDR3 extends over 13 amino acids. The V gene lost 4 bases and the J gene lost 4 bases, with 10 bases spanning the gap. In nucleotides, the CDR3 is TGTGCCAGCAGTTCGAGGGCCGGCACTGAAGCTTTCTTT. It yields the protein CASSSRAGTEAFF.

The gene calls are TRBV4-3 and TRBJ2-3; 7 positions match TRBD2. Germline V lookup: CDR1 LGHNA, CDR2 YSLEER. Losses at the gene ends were 0 bases for V and 4 bases for J; bases not matched to a gene: 13. CDR3 length equals 18 residues. The CDR3 protein is CASSQDTKGGRDPDTQYF. The DNA of the CDR3 is TGCGCCAGCAGCCAAGACACAAAGGGCGGGAGAGACCCAGATACGCAGTATTTT.